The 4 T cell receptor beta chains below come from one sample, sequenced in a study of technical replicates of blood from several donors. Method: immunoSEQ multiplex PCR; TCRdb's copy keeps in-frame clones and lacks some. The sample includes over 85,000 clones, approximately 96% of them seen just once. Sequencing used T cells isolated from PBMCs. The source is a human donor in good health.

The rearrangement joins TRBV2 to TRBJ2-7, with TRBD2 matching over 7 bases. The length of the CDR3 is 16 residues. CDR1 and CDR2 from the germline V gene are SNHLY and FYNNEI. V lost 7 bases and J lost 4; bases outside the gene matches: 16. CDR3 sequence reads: CASNPRGAGKFYEQYF. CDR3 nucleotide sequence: TGTGCCAGCAACCCACGTGGAGCGGGAAAGTTTTACGAGCAGTACTTC.

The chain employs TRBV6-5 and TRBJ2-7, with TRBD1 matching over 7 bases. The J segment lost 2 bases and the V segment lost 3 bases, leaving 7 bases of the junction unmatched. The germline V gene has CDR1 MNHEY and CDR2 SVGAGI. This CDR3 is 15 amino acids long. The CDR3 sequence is CASSYLDRRAYEQYF. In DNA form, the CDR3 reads TGTGCCAGCAGTTATTTGGACAGGCGTGCCTACGAGCAGTACTTC.

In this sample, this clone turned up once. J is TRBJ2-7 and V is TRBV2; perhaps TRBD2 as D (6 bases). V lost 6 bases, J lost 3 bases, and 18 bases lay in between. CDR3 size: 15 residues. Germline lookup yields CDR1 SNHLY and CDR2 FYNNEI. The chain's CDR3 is CASREGWPEVYEQYF. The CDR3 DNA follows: TGTGCCAGCAGGGAGGGGTGGCCAGAAGTCTACGAGCAGTACTTC.

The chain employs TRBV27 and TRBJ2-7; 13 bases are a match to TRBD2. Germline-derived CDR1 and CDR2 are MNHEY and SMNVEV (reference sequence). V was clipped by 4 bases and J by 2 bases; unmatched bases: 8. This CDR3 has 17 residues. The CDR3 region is CASSSGLAGENTYEQYF. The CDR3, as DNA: TGTGCCAGCAGTTCCGGACTAGCGGGAGAGAACACCTACGAGCAGTACTTC.